Listed below are T cell receptor beta chains from one sample, sequenced in a study of shared clonotypes between healthy human individuals. Sequencing used immunoSEQ multiplex PCR; TCRdb keeps in-frame clones, though not all of them. The data show approximately 530,000 clones, about 96% seen once. Material for sequencing was naive CD4+ T cells sorted from blood. Every receptor here comes from a woman in her thirties in good health. Both conserved end residues are part of each CDR3. Fields, in order: V gene, J gene, D gene, CDR3 DNA, CDR3 protein. The D gene is left open where the match is weak.

v_gene: TRBV6-5
j_gene: TRBJ1-5
d_gene: .
CDR3nt: TGTGCCAGCAGTGCTCAGGGCCTGGGGCAGCCCCAGCATTTT
CDR3aa: CASSAQGLGQPQHF

v_gene: TRBV18
j_gene: TRBJ2-5
d_gene: .
CDR3nt: TGTGCCAGCTCACCCGGGCGGTCTGGGATTCAAGAGACCCAGTACTTC
CDR3aa: CASSPGRSGIQETQYF

v_gene: TRBV2
j_gene: TRBJ1-1
d_gene: .
CDR3nt: TGTGCCAGCAGTGAGGGCAACATGAACACTGAAGCTTTCTTT
CDR3aa: CASSEGNMNTEAFF

v_gene: TRBV21-1
j_gene: TRBJ1-5
d_gene: .
CDR3nt: TGTGCCAGCAGCAAGCCTCCAGGGACCAGCAATCAGCCCCAGCATTTT
CDR3aa: CASSKPPGTSNQPQHF

v_gene: TRBV28
j_gene: TRBJ1-5
d_gene: .
CDR3nt: TGTGCCAGCTACGATCCAAGGGTCTATAGCAATCAGCCCCAGCATTTT
CDR3aa: CASYDPRVYSNQPQHF

v_gene: TRBV15
j_gene: TRBJ1-5
d_gene: .
CDR3nt: TGTGCCACCAGCCACCCTTTTGGGGGCTCCGCGGATCAGCCCCAGCATTTT
CDR3aa: CATSHPFGGSADQPQHF

v_gene: TRBV18
j_gene: TRBJ1-1
d_gene: .
CDR3nt: TGTGCCAGCTCACCCGGGGTAGGGGCGAACACTGAAGCTTTCTTT
CDR3aa: CASSPGVGANTEAFF

v_gene: TRBV7-9
j_gene: TRBJ2-5
d_gene: TRBD2
CDR3nt: TGTGCCAGCAGCCCTTCTCGGGGGAGCGGGGAGGGGCAGACCCAGTACTTC
CDR3aa: CASSPSRGSGEGQTQYF

v_gene: TRBV7-2
j_gene: TRBJ2-3
d_gene: .
CDR3nt: TGTGCCAGCAGCTCGGGACGGAGCACAGATACGCAGTATTTT
CDR3aa: CASSSGRSTDTQYF

v_gene: TRBV4-1
j_gene: TRBJ2-3
d_gene: .
CDR3nt: TGCGCCAGCAGCCAAGAGGAGAGGGGGAGAGCGACAGATACGCAGTATTTT
CDR3aa: CASSQEERGRATDTQYF

v_gene: TRBV4-1
j_gene: TRBJ2-3
d_gene: .
CDR3nt: TGCGCCAGCAGCCAATCTCAGGCCACAGATACGCAGTATTTT
CDR3aa: CASSQSQATDTQYF

v_gene: TRBV5-4
j_gene: TRBJ1-4
d_gene: TRBD1
CDR3nt: TGTGCCAGCAGCGAGGGACAGAATGAAAAACTGTTTTTT
CDR3aa: CASSEGQNEKLFF

v_gene: TRBV10-2
j_gene: TRBJ2-7
d_gene: TRBD2
CDR3nt: TGCGCCAGCATGGGGACTAGCGGGAGGCCCTACGAGCAGTACTTC
CDR3aa: CASMGTSGRPYEQYF

v_gene: TRBV29-1
j_gene: TRBJ2-7
d_gene: TRBD1
CDR3nt: TGCAGCGCGAACGGAGGGACAGGCTACGAGCAGTACTTC
CDR3aa: CSANGGTGYEQYF

v_gene: TRBV30
j_gene: TRBJ2-3
d_gene: TRBD1
CDR3nt: TGTGCCTGGAGTATTTGGAGGACAGGGCGCACAGATACGCAGTATTTT
CDR3aa: CAWSIWRTGRTDTQYF

v_gene: TRBV27
j_gene: TRBJ1-1
d_gene: .
CDR3nt: TGTGCCAGCAGTGCGGGGTCCACTGAAGCTTTCTTT
CDR3aa: CASSAGSTEAFF

v_gene: TRBV15
j_gene: TRBJ2-6
d_gene: .
CDR3nt: TGTGCCACCAGCGGCCAGGACAGTCCCTCTGGGGCCAACGTCCTGACTTTC
CDR3aa: CATSGQDSPSGANVLTF

v_gene: TRBV2
j_gene: TRBJ2-2
d_gene: TRBD1
CDR3nt: TGTGCCAGCCGAGGGACAGCCACGAGGGCCGGGGAGCTGTTTTTT
CDR3aa: CASRGTATRAGELFF